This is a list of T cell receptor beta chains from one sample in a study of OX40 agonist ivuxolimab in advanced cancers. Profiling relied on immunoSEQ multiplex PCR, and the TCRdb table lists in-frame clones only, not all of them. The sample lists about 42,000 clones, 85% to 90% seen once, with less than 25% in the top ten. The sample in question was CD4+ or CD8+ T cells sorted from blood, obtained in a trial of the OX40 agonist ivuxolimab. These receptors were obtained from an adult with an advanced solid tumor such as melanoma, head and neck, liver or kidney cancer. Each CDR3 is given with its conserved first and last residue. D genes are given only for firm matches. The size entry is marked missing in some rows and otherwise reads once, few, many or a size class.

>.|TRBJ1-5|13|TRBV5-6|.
CASSLYSNQPQHF
TGTGCCAGCAGCTTGTATAGCAATCAGCCCCAGCATTTT
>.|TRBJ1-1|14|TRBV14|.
CASSPDRYLTEAFF
TGTGCCAGCAGCCCGGACCGATACCTCACTGAAGCTTTCTTT
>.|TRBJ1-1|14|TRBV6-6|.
CASSWGTSGTEAFF
TGTGCCAGCAGTTGGGGAACTTCGGGCACTGAAGCTTTCTTT
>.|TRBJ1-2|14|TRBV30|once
CAWSVRSGRYGYTF
TGTGCCTGGAGTGTAAGGTCAGGCCGCTATGGCTACACCTTC
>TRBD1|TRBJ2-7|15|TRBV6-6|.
CASRWTGMVRYEQYF
TGTGCCAGCAGGTGGACAGGGATGGTTCGTTACGAGCAGTACTTC
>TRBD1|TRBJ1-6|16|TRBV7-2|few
CASSQETGEGDSPLHF
TGTGCCAGCAGCCAGGAAACAGGGGAAGGTGATTCACCCCTCCACTTT
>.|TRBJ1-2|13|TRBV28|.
CASSLGQHNGYTF
TGTGCCAGCAGTTTAGGCCAGCACAATGGCTACACCTTC
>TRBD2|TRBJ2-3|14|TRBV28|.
CASSMTSGGDTQYF
TGTGCCAGCAGTATGACTAGCGGGGGAGATACGCAGTATTTT
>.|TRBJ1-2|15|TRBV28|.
CASSFTPGLGYGYTF
TGTGCCAGCAGTTTTACTCCGGGACTCGGCTATGGCTACACCTTC
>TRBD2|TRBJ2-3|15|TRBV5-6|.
CASSGVGGEADTQYF
TGTGCCAGCAGTGGGGTGGGGGGGGAGGCAGATACGCAGTATTTT
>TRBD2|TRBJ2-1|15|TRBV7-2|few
CASSLVASGHNEQFF
TGTGCCAGCAGCTTAGTAGCTAGCGGCCACAATGAGCAGTTCTTC
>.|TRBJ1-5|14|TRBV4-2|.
CASSHRDTDQPQHF
TGTGCCAGCAGCCACCGGGACACCGATCAGCCCCAGCATTTT
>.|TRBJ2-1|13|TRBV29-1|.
CSVEDRGAGEQFF
TGCAGCGTTGAAGACCGGGGGGCGGGTGAGCAGTTCTTC
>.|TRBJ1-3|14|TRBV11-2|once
CASSLAGSGNTIYF
TGTGCCAGCAGCTTAGCAGGGTCTGGAAACACCATATATTTT
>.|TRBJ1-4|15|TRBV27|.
CASSLSTGLYEKLFF
TGTGCCAGCAGTTTATCAACGGGTTTATATGAAAAACTGTTTTTT
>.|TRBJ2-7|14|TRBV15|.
CATSRGPVIDEQYF
TGTGCCACCAGCAGAGGACCGGTCATTGACGAGCAGTACTTC
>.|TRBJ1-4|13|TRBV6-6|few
CASSYSQGGKLFF
TGTGCCAGCAGTTACTCTCAAGGGGGAAAACTGTTTTTT
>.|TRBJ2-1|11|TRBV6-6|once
CASSYVGEQFF
TGTGCCAGCAGTTACGTAGGGGAGCAGTTCTTC
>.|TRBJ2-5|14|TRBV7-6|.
CASSLRQIQETQYF
TGTGCCAGCAGCCTCAGACAGATCCAAGAGACCCAGTACTTC
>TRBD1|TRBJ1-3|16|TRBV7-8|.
CASSKTGVSSGNTIYF
TGTGCCAGCAGCAAAACAGGGGTGAGCTCTGGAAACACCATATATTTT
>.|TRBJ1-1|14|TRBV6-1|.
CASSLRDKHTEAFF
TGTGCCAGCAGTCTGCGGGACAAACACACTGAAGCTTTCTTT
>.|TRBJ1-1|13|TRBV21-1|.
CASSPRGAIEAFF
TGTGCCAGCAGCCCGCGGGGGGCTATTGAAGCTTTCTTT
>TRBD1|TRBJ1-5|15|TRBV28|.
CASRAGQAYNQPQHF
TGTGCCAGCAGGGCCGGACAGGCCTACAATCAGCCCCAGCATTTT
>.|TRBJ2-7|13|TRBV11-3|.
CASSLDFTYEQYF
TGTGCCAGCAGCTTAGACTTCACCTACGAGCAGTACTTC
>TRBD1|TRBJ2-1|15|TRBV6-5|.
CASSYTGTGANEQFF
TGTGCCAGCAGTTACACCGGGACAGGGGCAAATGAGCAGTTCTTC
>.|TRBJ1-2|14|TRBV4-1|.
CASSQEEGLDGYTF
TGCGCCAGCAGCCAAGAGGAGGGGTTAGATGGCTACACCTTC
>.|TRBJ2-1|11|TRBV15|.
CATSTYNEQFF
TGTGCCACCAGCACCTACAATGAGCAGTTCTTC
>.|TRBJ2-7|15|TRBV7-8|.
CASSLGIGDSYEQYF
TGTGCCAGCAGCTTAGGTATAGGGGACTCCTACGAGCAGTACTTC
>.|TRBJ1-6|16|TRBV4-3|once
CASSQEWSSYNSPLHF
TGCGCCAGCAGCCAAGAATGGAGCTCCTATAATTCACCCCTCCACTTT
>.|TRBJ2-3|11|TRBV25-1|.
CASSVGGTQYF
TGTGCCAGCAGTGTAGGGGGTACGCAGTATTTT
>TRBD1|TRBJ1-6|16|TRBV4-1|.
CASSQGPETGDSPLHF
TGCGCCAGCAGCCAAGGACCTGAGACAGGGGACTCACCCCTCCACTTT
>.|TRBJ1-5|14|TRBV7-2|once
CASSPPNSNQPQHF
TGTGCCAGCAGCCCCCCAAATAGCAATCAGCCCCAGCATTTT
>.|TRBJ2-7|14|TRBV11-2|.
CASSAGFLVYEQYF
TGTGCCAGCAGCGCGGGCTTCCTCGTCTACGAGCAGTACTTC
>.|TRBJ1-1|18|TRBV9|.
CASSVHSSRGDWNTEAFF
TGTGCCAGCAGCGTACACTCATCCCGCGGGGACTGGAACACTGAAGCTTTCTTT
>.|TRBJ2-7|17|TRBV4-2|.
CASSQVVAEGSSYEQYF
TGTGCCAGCAGCCAAGTGGTGGCGGAGGGGAGCTCCTACGAGCAGTACTTC
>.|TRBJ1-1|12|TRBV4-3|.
CASSQQGTEAFF
TGCGCCAGCAGCCAGCAGGGGACCGAAGCTTTCTTT
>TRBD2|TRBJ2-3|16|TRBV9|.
CASSPTGTSGGDTQYF
TGTGCCAGCAGCCCTACCGGGACTAGCGGGGGAGATACGCAGTATTTT
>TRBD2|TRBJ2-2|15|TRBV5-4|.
CASSPGLAGTGELFF
TGTGCCAGCAGCCCCGGACTAGCGGGCACCGGGGAGCTGTTTTTT
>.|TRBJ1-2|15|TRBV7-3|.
CASSLGPQMDYGYTF
TGTGCCAGCAGCTTAGGCCCCCAGATGGACTATGGCTACACCTTC
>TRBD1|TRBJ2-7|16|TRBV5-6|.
CASSLRETGSWYEQYF
TGTGCCAGCAGCTTGCGTGAGACAGGGAGTTGGTACGAGCAGTACTTC
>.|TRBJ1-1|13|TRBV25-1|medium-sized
CASSEYHNTEAFF
TGTGCCAGCAGTGAATATCATAACACTGAAGCTTTCTTT
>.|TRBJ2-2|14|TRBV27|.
CASSIGLPPGELFF
TGTGCCAGCAGTATCGGACTCCCCCCCGGGGAGCTGTTTTTT
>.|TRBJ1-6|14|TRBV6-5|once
CASTVGPYNSPLHF
TGTGCCAGCACCGTGGGTCCCTATAATTCACCCCTCCACTTT
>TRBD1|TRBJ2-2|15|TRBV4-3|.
CASSWDRGNTGELFF
TGCGCCAGCAGCTGGGACAGGGGGAACACCGGGGAGCTGTTTTTT
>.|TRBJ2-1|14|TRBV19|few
CASGGAGSYNEQFF
TGTGCCAGTGGAGGGGCTGGCTCCTACAATGAGCAGTTCTTC
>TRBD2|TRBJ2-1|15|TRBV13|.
CASSQGLAGGGEQFF
TGTGCCAGCAGCCAGGGACTAGCGGGGGGTGGGGAGCAGTTCTTC
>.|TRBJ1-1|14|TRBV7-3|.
CASSLGPIAGEAFF
TGTGCCAGCAGCCTGGGACCTATTGCTGGTGAAGCTTTCTTT
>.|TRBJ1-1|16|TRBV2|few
CATSNGGDYLNTEAFF
TGTGCCACTAGCAATGGGGGCGATTACTTGAACACTGAAGCTTTCTTT
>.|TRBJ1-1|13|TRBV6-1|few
CASRQGLNTEAFF
TGTGCCAGCAGGCAGGGACTGAACACTGAAGCTTTCTTT
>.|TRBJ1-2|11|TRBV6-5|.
CASSQGDGYTF
TGTGCCAGCAGTCAGGGAGATGGCTACACCTTC
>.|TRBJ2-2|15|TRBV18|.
CASSQYQGDTGELFF
TGTGCCAGCTCACAGTACCAGGGAGACACCGGGGAGCTGTTTTTT
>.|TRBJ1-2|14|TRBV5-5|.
CASSLDLGNYGYTF
TGTGCCAGCAGCTTGGACCTGGGGAACTATGGCTACACCTTC
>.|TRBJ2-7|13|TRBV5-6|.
CASSGARVYEQYF
TGTGCCAGCAGCGGCGCCAGGGTATACGAGCAGTACTTC
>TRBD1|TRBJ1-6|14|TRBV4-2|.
CASSPDRAKSPLHF
TGTGCCAGCAGCCCGGACAGGGCCAAATCACCCCTCCACTTT
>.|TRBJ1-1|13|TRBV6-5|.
CASSWGGNTEAFF
TGTGCCAGCAGTTGGGGGGGGAACACTGAAGCTTTCTTT